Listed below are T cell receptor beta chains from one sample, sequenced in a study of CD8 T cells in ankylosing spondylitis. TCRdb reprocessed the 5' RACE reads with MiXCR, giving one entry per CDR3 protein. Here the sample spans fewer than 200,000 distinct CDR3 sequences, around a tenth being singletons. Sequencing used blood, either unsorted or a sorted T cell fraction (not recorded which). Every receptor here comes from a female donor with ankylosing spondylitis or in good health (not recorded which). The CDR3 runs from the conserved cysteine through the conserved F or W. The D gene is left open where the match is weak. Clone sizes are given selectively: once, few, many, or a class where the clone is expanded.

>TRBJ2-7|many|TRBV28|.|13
CASSLNRAREQYF
TGTGCCAGCAGTTTGAACCGCGCGCGGGAGCAGTACTTC
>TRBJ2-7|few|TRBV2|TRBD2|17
CASSSGTSGRKNYEQYF
TGTGCCAGCAGCTCCGGGACTAGCGGGAGGAAGAACTACGAGCAGTACTTC
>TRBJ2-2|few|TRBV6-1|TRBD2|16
CASTSGLAGGTGELFF
TGTGCCAGCACCTCCGGACTAGCGGGAGGCACCGGGGAGCTGTTTTTT
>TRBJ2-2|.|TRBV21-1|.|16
CASPQGLARVTGELFF
TGTGCCAGCCCACAGGGACTAGCGCGTGTCACCGGGGAGCTGTTTTTT
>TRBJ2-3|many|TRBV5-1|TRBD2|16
CASSLRLAGEADTQYF
TGCGCCAGCAGCCTTAGACTAGCGGGAGAAGCAGATACGCAGTATTTT
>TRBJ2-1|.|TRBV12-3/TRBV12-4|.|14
CASSLTVQYGEQFF
TGTGCCAGCAGCCTGACAGTTCAGTACGGTGAGCAGTTCTTC
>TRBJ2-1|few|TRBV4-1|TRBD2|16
CASSQGGLAGSSEQFF
TGCGCCAGCAGCCAAGGGGGACTAGCGGGATCTAGTGAGCAGTTCTTC
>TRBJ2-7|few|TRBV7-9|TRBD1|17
CASSFLPGQGNPYEQYF
TGTGCCAGCAGCTTTCTCCCGGGACAGGGGAACCCCTACGAGCAGTACTTC
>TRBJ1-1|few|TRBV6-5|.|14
CASSYQGLRSEAFF
TGTGCCAGCAGTTACCAGGGATTGAGGTCTGAAGCTTTCTTT
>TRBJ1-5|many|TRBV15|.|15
CATSRDYGGGQPQHF
TGTGCCACCAGCAGAGATTATGGGGGCGGTCAGCCCCAGCATTTT
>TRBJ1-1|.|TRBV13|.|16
CASSDFSGGGHTEAFF
TGTGCCAGCAGCGACTTTTCCGGAGGGGGACACACTGAAGCTTTCTTT
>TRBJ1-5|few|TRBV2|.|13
CASSGSRNQPQHF
TGTGCCAGCAGCGGCTCGAGAAATCAGCCCCAGCATTTT
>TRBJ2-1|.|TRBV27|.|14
CATLPAGTYNEQFF
TGTGCCACCCTTCCGGCGGGAACCTACAATGAGCAGTTCTTC
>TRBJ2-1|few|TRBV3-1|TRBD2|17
CASSPFRTSGDNNEQFF
TGTGCCAGCAGCCCCTTTCGGACTAGCGGAGATAACAATGAGCAGTTCTTC
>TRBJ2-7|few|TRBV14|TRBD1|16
CASSQDVGQGSREQYF
TGTGCCAGCAGCCAAGATGTGGGACAGGGGTCCAGAGAGCAGTACTTC
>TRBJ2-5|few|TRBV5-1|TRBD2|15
CASKRGSGSSETQYF
TGCGCCAGCAAAAGGGGTAGCGGGAGTTCGGAGACCCAGTACTTC
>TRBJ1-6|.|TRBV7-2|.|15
CASSLARWDNSPLHF
TGTGCCAGCAGCTTAGCGCGGTGGGATAATTCACCCCTCCACTTT
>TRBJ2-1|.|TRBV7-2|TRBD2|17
CASSLALGTRPYNEQFF
TGTGCCAGCAGCTTAGCGCTAGGGACTAGACCCTACAATGAGCAGTTCTTC
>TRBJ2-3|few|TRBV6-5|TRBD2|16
CASGLLAGGSTDTQYF
TGTGCCAGCGGTTTACTAGCGGGAGGGAGCACAGATACGCAGTATTTT
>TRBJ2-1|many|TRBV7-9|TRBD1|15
CASSFDRGRVNEQFF
TGTGCCAGCAGCTTCGACAGGGGGCGCGTAAATGAGCAGTTCTTC
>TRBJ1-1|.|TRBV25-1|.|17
CASSEAIAGRLNTEAFF
TGTGCCAGCAGTGAGGCGATCGCGGGACGGTTGAACACTGAAGCTTTCTTT
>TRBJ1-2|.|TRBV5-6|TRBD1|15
CASSYGDRDIYGYTF
TGTGCCAGCAGCTACGGGGACAGGGACATCTATGGCTATACCTTC
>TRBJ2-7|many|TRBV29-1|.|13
CSVEVGGRYEQYF
TGCAGCGTTGAAGTTGGGGGTCGGTACGAGCAGTACTTC
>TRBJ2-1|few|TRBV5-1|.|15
CASSSRTAPYNEQFF
TGCGCCAGCAGCTCTCGGACAGCCCCCTACAATGAGCAGTTCTTC
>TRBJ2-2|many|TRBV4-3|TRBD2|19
CASSQGLAGGRPRSRELFF
TGCGCCAGCAGCCAAGGCCTAGCGGGAGGGAGACCACGCTCGCGGGAGCTGTTTTTT
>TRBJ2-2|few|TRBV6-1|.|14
CASSVLGHTGELFF
TGTGCCAGCAGTGTTCTCGGGCACACCGGGGAGCTGTTTTTT
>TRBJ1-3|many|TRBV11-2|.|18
CASSLHGGRTVSGNTIYF
TGTGCCAGCAGCTTACACGGCGGACGGACCGTCTCTGGAAACACCATATATTTT
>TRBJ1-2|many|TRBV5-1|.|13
CASSWGTAYGYTF
TGCGCCAGCAGCTGGGGGACTGCCTATGGCTACACCTTC
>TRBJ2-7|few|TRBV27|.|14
CASSSSRQAYEQYF
TGTGCCAGCAGTTCCTCCCGACAGGCCTACGAGCAGTACTTC
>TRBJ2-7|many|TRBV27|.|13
CASSPQVNYEQYF
TGTGCCAGCAGTCCACAGGTCAACTACGAGCAGTACTTC
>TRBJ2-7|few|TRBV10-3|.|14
CAISEVADSYEQYF
TGTGCCATCAGTGAGGTTGCCGACTCCTACGAGCAGTACTTC
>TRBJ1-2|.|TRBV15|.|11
CATSGGQGYTF
TGTGCCACCAGCGGAGGACAGGGCTACACCTTC
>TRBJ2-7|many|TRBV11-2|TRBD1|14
CASSTGTGNYEQYF
TGTGCCAGCAGCACCGGGACAGGGAACTACGAGCAGTACTTC
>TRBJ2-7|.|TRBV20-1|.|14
CSAKGGEGSYEQYF
TGCAGTGCTAAGGGCGGGGAAGGATCGTACGAGCAGTACTTC
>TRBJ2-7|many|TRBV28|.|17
CASSSPQGGALGYEQYF
TGTGCCAGCAGCTCCCCTCAGGGGGGGGCGCTGGGATACGAGCAGTACTTC
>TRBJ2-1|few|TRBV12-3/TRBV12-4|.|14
CASSLDRGYNEQFF
TGTGCCAGCAGTTTAGACCGGGGGTACAATGAGCAGTTCTTC
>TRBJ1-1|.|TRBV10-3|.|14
CAISESGWGTEAFF
TGTGCCATCAGTGAGTCGGGGTGGGGCACTGAAGCTTTCTTT
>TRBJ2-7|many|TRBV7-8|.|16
CASSSPRGSYPYEQYF
TGTGCCAGCAGCTCCCCCCGGGGGTCTTACCCCTACGAGCAGTACTTC
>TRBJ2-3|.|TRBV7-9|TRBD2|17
CASSFPRVAGSTDTQYF
TGTGCCAGCAGCTTCCCCCGTGTAGCGGGGAGCACAGATACGCAGTATTTT
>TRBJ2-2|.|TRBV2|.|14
CASSEGRLVGELFF
TGTGCCAGCAGCGAGGGCCGACTGGTCGGGGAGCTGTTTTTT
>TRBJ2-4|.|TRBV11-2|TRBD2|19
CASSLRKELAGGERNIQYF
TGTGCCAGCAGCCTCAGGAAGGAGTTGGCGGGAGGGGAGAGAAACATTCAGTACTTC
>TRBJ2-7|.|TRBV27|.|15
CASSPAPDSSYEQYF
TGTGCCAGCAGTCCCGCCCCGGACAGTTCCTACGAGCAGTACTTC
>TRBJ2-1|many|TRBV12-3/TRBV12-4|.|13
CASRGDPYNEQFF
TGTGCCAGCAGAGGGGACCCCTACAATGAGCAGTTCTTC
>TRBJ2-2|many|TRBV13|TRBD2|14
CASRARGDTGELFF
TGTGCCAGCCGTGCGCGGGGGGACACCGGGGAGCTGTTTTTT
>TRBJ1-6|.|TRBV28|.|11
CASSKALIRSF
TGTGCCAGCAGCAAGGCCCTAATTCGGAGCTTT
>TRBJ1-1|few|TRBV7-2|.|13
CASSLVLNTEAFF
TGTGCCAGCAGCTTAGTCCTAAACACTGAAGCTTTCTTT
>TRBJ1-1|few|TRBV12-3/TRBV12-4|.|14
CASSFSTKNTEAFF
TGTGCCAGCAGTTTTTCCACCAAGAACACTGAAGCTTTCTTT
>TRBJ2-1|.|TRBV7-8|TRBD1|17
CASSLDGGTGIYNEQFF
TGTGCCAGCAGCTTAGATGGTGGGACAGGGATTTACAATGAGCAGTTCTTC
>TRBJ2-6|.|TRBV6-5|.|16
CASSYGRGAGANVLTF
TGTGCCAGCAGTTACGGCAGGGGCGCTGGGGCCAACGTCCTGACTTTC
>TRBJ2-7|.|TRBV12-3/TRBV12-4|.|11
CASSFSREQYF
TGTGCCAGCAGTTTCTCCCGTGAGCAGTACTTC
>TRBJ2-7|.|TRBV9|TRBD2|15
CASSTGTSGSSEQYF
TGTGCCAGCAGCACCGGGACTAGCGGGAGTTCCGAGCAGTACTTC